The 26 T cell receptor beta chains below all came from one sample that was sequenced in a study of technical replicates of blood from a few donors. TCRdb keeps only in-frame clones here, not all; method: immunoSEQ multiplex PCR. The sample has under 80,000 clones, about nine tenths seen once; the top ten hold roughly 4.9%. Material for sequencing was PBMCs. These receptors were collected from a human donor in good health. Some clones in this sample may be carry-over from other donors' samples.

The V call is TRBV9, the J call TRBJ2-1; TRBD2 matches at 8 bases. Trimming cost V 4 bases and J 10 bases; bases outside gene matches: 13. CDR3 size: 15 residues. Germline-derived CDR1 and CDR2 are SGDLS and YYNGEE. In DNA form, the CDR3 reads TGTGCCAGCAGCCTCGGGGGGACTAGTGTCGGCGAGCAGTTCTTC. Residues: CASSLGGTSVGEQFF.

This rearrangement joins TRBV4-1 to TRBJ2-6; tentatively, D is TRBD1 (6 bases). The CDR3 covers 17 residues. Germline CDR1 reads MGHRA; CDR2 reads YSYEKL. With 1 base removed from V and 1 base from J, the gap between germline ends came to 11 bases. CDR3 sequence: CASSQGIRGSGANVLTF. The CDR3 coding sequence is TGCGCCAGCAGCCAAGGTATCAGGGGATCTGGGGCCAACGTCCTGACTTTC.

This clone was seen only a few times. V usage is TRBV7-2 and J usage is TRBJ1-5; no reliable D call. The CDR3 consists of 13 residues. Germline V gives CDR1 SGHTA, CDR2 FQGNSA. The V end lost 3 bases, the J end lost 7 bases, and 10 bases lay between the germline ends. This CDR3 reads CASSFPPSQPQHF. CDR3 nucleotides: TGTGCCAGCAGCTTCCCCCCCTCCCAGCCCCAGCATTTT.

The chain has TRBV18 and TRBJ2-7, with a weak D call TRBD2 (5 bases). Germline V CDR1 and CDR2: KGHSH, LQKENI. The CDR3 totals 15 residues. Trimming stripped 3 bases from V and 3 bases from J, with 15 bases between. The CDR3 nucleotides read TGTGCCAGCTCACCCCGGCTGGACTTAAACTACGAGCAGTACTTC. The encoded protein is CASSPRLDLNYEQYF. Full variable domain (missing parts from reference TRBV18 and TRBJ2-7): NAGVMQNPRHLVRRRGQEARLRCSPMKGHSHVYWYRQLPEEGLKFMVYLQKENIIDESGMPKERFSAEFPKEGPSILRIQQVVRGDSAAYFCASSPRLDLNYEQYFGPGTRLTVT.

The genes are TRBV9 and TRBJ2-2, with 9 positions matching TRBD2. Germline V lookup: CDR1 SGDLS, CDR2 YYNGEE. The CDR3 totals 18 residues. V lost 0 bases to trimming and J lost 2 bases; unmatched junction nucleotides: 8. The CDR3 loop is CASSVGSSGGPNTGELFF. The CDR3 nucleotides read TGTGCCAGCAGCGTAGGGAGTAGCGGGGGACCTAACACCGGGGAGCTGTTTTTT.

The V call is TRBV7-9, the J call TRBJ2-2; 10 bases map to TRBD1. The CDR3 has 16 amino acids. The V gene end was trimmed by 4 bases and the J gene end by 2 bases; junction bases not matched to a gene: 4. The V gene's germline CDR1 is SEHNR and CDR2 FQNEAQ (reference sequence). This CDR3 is CASSSRDRGNTGELFF. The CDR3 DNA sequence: TGTGCCAGCAGCTCCCGGGACAGGGGTAACACCGGGGAGCTGTTTTTT.

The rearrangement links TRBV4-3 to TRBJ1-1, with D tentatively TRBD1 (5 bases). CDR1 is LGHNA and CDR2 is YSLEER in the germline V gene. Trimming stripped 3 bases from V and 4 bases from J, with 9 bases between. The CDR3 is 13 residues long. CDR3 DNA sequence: TGCGCCAGCAGCCATGGGGGGGGCACTGAAGCTTTCTTT. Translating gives CASSHGGGTEAFF.

The CDR3 DNA is TGTGCCAGCAGCTTGAGGACAGGGGGCAGTACCGGGGAGCTGTTTTTT. Its protein is CASSLRTGGSTGELFF. The chain is built from TRBV7-6 and TRBJ2-2; 11 bases fit TRBD1. Germline V gene lookup returns CDR1 SGHVS and CDR2 FNYEAQ. V lost 3 bases, J lost 5 bases, and 5 bases stayed unmatched. This CDR3 is built from 16 residues.

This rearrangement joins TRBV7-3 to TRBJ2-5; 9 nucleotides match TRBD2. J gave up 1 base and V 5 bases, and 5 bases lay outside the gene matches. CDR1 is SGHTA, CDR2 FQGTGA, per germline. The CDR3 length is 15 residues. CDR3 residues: CASSPGLAFQETQYF. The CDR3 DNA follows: TGTGCCAGCAGCCCTGGACTAGCGTTCCAAGAGACCCAGTACTTC.

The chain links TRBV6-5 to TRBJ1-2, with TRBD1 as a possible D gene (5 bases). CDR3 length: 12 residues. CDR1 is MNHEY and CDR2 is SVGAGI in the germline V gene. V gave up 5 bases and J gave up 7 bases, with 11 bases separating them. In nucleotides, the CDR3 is TGTGCCAGCAGTACGGGGGTTGGTGGCTACACCTTC. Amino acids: CASSTGVGGYTF.

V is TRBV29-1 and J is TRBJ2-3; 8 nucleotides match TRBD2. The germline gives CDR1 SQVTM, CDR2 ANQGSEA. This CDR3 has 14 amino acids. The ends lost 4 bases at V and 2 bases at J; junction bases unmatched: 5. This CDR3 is CSVAASGYTDTQYF. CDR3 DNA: TGCAGCGTTGCGGCTAGCGGGTACACAGATACGCAGTATTTT.

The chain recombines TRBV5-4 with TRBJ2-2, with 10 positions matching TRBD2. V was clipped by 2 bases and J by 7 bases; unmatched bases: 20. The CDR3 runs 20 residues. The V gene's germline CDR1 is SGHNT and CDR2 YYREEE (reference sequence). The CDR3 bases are TGTGCCAGCAGCTTAATATATGGACTAGCGGTCACCTCGTACAGCGGGGAGCTGTTTTTT. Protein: CASSLIYGLAVTSYSGELFF.

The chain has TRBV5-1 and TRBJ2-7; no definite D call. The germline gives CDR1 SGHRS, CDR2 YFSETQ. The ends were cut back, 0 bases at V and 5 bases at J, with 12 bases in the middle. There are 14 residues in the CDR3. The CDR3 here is CASSLAGLYHEQYF. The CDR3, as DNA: TGCGCCAGCAGCTTGGCGGGTCTCTACCACGAGCAGTACTTC.

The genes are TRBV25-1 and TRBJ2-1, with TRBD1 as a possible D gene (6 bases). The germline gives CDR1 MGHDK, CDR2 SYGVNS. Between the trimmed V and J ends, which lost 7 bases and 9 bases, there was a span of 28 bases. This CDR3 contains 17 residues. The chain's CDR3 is CASTQAEFRDNPSEQFF. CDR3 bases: TGTGCCAGCACCCAAGCAGAATTCCGGGACAATCCCAGTGAGCAGTTCTTC.

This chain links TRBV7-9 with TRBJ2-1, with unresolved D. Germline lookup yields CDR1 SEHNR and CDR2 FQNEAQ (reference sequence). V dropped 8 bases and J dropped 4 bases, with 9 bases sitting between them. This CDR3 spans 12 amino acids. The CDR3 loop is CASLLTYNEQFF. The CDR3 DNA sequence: TGTGCCAGCCTCTTGACATACAATGAGCAGTTCTTC.

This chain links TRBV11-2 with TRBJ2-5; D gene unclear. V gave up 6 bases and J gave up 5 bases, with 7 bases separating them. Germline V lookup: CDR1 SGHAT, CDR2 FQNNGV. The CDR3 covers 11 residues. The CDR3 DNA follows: TGTGCCAGCAGGACCGGGGAGACCCAGTACTTC. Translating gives CASRTGETQYF.

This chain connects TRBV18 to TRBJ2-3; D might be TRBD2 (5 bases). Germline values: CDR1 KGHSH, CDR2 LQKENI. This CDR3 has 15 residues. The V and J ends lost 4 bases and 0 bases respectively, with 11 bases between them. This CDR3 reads CASSLRWTSTDTQYF. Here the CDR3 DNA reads TGTGCCAGCTCACTACGGTGGACTAGCACAGATACGCAGTATTTT.

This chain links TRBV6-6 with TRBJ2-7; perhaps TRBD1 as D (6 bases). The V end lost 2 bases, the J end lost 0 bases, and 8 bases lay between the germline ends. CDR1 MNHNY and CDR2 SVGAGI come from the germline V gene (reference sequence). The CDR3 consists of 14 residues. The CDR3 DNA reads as TGTGCCAGCAGTTACCCGACAGGCTCCTACGAGCAGTACTTC. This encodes CASSYPTGSYEQYF.

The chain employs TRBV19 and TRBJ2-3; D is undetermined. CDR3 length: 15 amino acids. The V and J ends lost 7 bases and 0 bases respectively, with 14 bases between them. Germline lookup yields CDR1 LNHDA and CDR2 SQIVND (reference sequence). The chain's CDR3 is CASKKSQVSTDTQYF. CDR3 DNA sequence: TGTGCCAGTAAAAAGAGTCAAGTGAGCACAGATACGCAGTATTTT.

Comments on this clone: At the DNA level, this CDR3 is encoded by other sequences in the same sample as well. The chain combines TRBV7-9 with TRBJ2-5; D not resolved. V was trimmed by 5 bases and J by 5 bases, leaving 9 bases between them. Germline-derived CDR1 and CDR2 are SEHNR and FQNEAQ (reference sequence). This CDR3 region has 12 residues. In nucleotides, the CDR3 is TGTGCCAGCAGCCCCTTCGGGGAGACCCAGTACTTC. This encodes CASSPFGETQYF. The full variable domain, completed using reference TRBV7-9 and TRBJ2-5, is DTGVSQNPRHKITKRGQNVTFRCDPISEHNRLYWYRQTLGQGPEFLTYFQNEAQLEKSRLLSDRFSAERPKGSFSTLEIQRTEQGDSAMYLCASSPFGETQYFGPGTRLLVL.

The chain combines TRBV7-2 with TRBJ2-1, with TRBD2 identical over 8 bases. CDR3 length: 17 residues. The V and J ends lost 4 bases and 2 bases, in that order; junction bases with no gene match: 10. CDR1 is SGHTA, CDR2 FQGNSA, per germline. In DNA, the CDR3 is TGTGCCAGCAGCTCCCACGTCGGGGGGGGAACCTACAATGAGCAGTTCTTC. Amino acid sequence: CASSSHVGGGTYNEQFF.

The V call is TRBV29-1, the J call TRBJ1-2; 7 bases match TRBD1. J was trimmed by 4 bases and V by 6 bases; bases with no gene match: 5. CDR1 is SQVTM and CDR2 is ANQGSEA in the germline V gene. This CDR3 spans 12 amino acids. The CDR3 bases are TGCAGCGTCACGCAGGGGGGCTATGGCTACACCTTC. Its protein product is CSVTQGGYGYTF.

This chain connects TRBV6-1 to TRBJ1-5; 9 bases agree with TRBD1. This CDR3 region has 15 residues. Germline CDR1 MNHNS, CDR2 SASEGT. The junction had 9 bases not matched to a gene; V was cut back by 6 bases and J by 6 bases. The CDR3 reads CASSHLQGAIQPQHF. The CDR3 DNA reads TGTGCCAGCAGCCACTTACAGGGGGCAATTCAGCCCCAGCATTTT.

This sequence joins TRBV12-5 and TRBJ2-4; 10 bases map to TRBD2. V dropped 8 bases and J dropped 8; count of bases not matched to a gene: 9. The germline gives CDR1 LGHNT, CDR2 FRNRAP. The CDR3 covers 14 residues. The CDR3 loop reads CASRASGSLDIQYF. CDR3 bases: TGTGCTAGTCGGGCTAGCGGGAGTTTGGACATTCAGTACTTC.

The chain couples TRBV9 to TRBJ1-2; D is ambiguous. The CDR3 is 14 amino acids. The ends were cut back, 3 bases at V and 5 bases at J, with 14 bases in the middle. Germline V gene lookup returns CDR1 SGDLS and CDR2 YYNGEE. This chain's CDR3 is CASSGDTGGYGYTF. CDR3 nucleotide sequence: TGTGCCAGCAGCGGCGACACGGGAGGGTATGGCTACACCTTC.

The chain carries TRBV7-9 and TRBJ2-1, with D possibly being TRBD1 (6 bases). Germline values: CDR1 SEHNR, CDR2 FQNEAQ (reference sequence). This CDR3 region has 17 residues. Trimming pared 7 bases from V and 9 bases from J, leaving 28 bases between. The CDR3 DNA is TGTGCCAGCACCACCCTCAAACAGGGAAGGGTAGGGACTGAGCAGTTCTTC. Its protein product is CASTTLKQGRVGTEQFF.